What follows describes a single T cell receptor beta chain. Its antigen is currently not known. Per-nucleotide qualities are absent, and no much larger clonotype sits a single base away. The CDR3 regions of human TCRbeta chains were analyzed by immunosequencing. On the authors' methods: TCRs in the repertoires were compared against a reference library of SARS-CoV-2-specific TCRs that had been generated with the MIRA antigen-specificity platform. Breadth meant the fraction of unique TCRs that were SARS-CoV-2-associated, whereas depth meant the fraction of total T cells that were SARS-CoV-2-associated. Each spike-specific TCR was assigned to its reactive spike region and to a CD4 or CD8 class using the MIRA data. Log10-transformed breadth and depth values were compared by one-way ANOVA with Sidak's multiple comparisons tests. Held by TCRdb, this immuneACCESS table contains in-frame sequences only and omits some clones. Under half of the omission traces to an unresolved V gene where checked; the cause of the rest is unknown. Clonal size and the V and J genes are those of that table, whereas D and trimming came from the DNA. In this sample the table shows some 40,000 clones, around three quarters of which occur a single time. The top ten clones comprise about 3.8% of the sample.

This specimen's time point label, per the study, means: baseline before first vaccination. Vaccinee samples came from UK trials COV001 and COV002, including a single-blind randomized controlled phase 2/3 trial of AZD1222 (ChAdOx1 nCoV-19) in healthy adults. For TCRbeta chain sequencing, PBMC samples from trial participants were taken at day 0 and at day 28 after the second dose. Reading from cysteine to phenylalanine, the CDR3 counts 14 amino acids. The read is trimmed to its CDR3 DNA, 42 bases read in frame from base 1. The germline V gene yields SNHLY for CDR1 and FYNNEI for CDR2. At the junction V is shortened by 6 bases and J by 1 base; bases outside the gene matches: 4. This entry is derived from a study of T cell responses to AZD1222 COVID-19 vaccine (dated by TCRdb to the early 2020s). At the level of the whole study: AZD1222 recipients whose second dose came at about 4 weeks and those whose second dose came at about 12 weeks were combined into one group, since spike-specific TCR depth and breadth did not differ between the two schedules. TCR sequencing covered 230 to 250 trial participants: 207 given two doses of AZD1222 and approximately 26 given two doses of MenACWY control vaccine. Enrollment into the trials was organized by age into subgroups of 18-55, 56-69 and 70-plus years, and those subgroups contained about 160, 30 and 59 TCR-sequenced participants, respectively. Here is what the overall study found, with its caveats: The whole spike protein was spanned by vaccine-associated CD4 TCRs, and dominant responses were seen in regions 160-218 and 743-854. Most participants were white British and females outnumbered males, and the authors suggested that clonal diversity may have been underestimated. In the small 56-69-year group, the increase in depth fell short of significance, most likely because of low power. Nearly half of unique spike-specific TCRs reportedly recognized epitopes outside regions mutated in the B.1.351 and B.1.1.7 variants. Because no day 14 peak-response samples were available, repertoires were characterized only after the peak T cell response. After two AZD1222 doses, spike-specific TCR breadth and depth were significantly higher than at day 0 and than in MenACWY recipients. Only 5 to 7 AZD1222 recipients were SARS-CoV-2 seropositive at baseline, limiting conclusions about previously exposed vaccinees.

Recombination joined TRBV2 with TRBJ2-7; the junction holds 9 bases that match TRBD1. The source of this sequence is an adult in good health. Material: peripheral blood, obtained on day 0 of AZD1222 vaccination. The CDR3 is CASSRDRVSYEQYF. Read as DNA, the sequence is TGTGCCAGCAGCCGGGACAGGGTTTCCTACGAGCAGTACTTC.